The rows below give T cell receptor beta chains drawn from one sample of a study of shared clonotypes between healthy human individuals. The assay was immunoSEQ multiplex PCR, and TCRdb's table has in-frame clones only and misses some. The table records 1.6 million or so clones, about 96% of them present only once. Sample: naive CD4+ T cells sorted from blood. Receptors originate from a man aged 30 to 39 in good health. Both conserved end residues are part of each CDR3. The D gene is left open where the match is weak. Only some rows state a clone size, as once, few, many or a class for expanded clones.

TRBV28	-	17	TRBJ1-5	-	CASSLLRGLRSNQPQHF	TGTGCCAGCAGTTTATTGAGGGGATTGAGGAGCAATCAGCCCCAGCATTTT
TRBV19	TRBD2	17	TRBJ2-2	once	CASSIRTSGRTDGELFF	TGTGCCAGTAGTATCCGAACTAGCGGGAGAACCGACGGGGAGCTGTTTTTT
TRBV9	TRBD2	18	TRBJ2-1	-	CASSVGLAGGPSYNEQFF	TGTGCCAGCAGCGTGGGACTAGCGGGAGGGCCTTCCTACAATGAGCAGTTCTTC
TRBV15	-	15	TRBJ1-1	-	CATSREGPRRDEAFF	TGTGCCACCAGCAGAGAGGGTCCTAGGCGGGATGAAGCTTTCTTT
TRBV30	TRBD1	14	TRBJ2-7	-	CAWSVGTGVYEQYF	TGTGCCTGGAGTGTAGGGACAGGGGTTTACGAGCAGTACTTC
TRBV7-8	TRBD2	15	TRBJ2-3	-	CASSLMAGGADTQYF	TGTGCCAGCAGCTTAATGGCGGGAGGGGCAGATACGCAGTATTTT
TRBV10-3	-	18	TRBJ2-3	-	CAISEFQTAALITDTQYF	TGTGCCATCAGTGAGTTCCAGACAGCCGCCCTTATCACAGATACGCAGTATTTT
TRBV5-4	TRBD2	20	TRBJ2-5	-	CASSLARSVAGDWVQETQYF	TGTGCCAGCAGCTTGGCTCGGTCGGTAGCGGGAGACTGGGTCCAAGAGACCCAGTACTTC
TRBV11-3	-	13	TRBJ2-7	-	CASSPGPQREQYF	TGTGCCAGCAGCCCGGGTCCGCAGCGCGAGCAGTACTTC
TRBV5-5	-	13	TRBJ2-7	-	CASSFGGRYEQYF	TGTGCCAGCAGCTTTGGGGGGCGGTACGAGCAGTACTTC
TRBV10-3	TRBD2	18	TRBJ2-2	-	CAISELGLAGVNTGELFF	TGTGCCATCAGTGAGTTGGGACTAGCGGGGGTTAACACCGGGGAGCTGTTTTTT
TRBV4-3	-	15	TRBJ2-3	-	CASSRARGASDTQYF	TGCGCCAGCTCACGGGCACGAGGGGCATCAGATACGCAGTATTTT
TRBV6-5	TRBD1	16	TRBJ1-1	-	CASSSKTGERNTEAFF	TGTGCCAGCAGTTCCAAGACAGGGGAAAGAAACACTGAAGCTTTCTTT
TRBV4-1	-	14	TRBJ2-3	-	CASSQESAHMAQYF	TGCGCCAGCAGCCAAGAAAGTGCACATATGGCGCAGTATTTT
TRBV9	TRBD2	15	TRBJ2-7	-	CASSARTSGTYEQYF	TGTGCCAGCAGCGCTCGGACTAGCGGGACGTACGAGCAGTACTTC
TRBV4-3	TRBD2	15	TRBJ2-7	-	CASSRLAGGDYEQYF	TGCGCCAGCAGCCGCTTAGCGGGAGGGGACTACGAGCAGTACTTC
TRBV15	TRBD2	16	TRBJ2-3	-	CATSTRLAGGLDTQYF	TGTGCCACCAGCACAAGACTAGCGGGAGGGCTTGATACGCAGTATTTT
TRBV7-2	-	14	TRBJ2-5	-	CASSRRGNQETQYF	TGTGCCAGCAGCCGCCGGGGGAACCAAGAGACCCAGTACTTC